Below are 21 T cell receptor beta chains sequenced from a single sample in a study of Ad26.COV2.S vaccination and SARS-CoV-2 variants. The method was immunoSEQ multiplex PCR; TCRdb's version includes in-frame clones alone and lacks a portion of them. The data contain more than 300,000 clones, more than 70% of them singletons. Treatment given: 15 to 20 received Ad26.COV2.S at low or high dose, single or two shots; several received placebo; per-sample allocation not given. The study sampled participants on day 63 after the first vaccine or placebo injection. This specimen was peripheral blood, taken in a trial of Ad26.COV2.S vaccine versus placebo. These receptors all come from a person aged 18-60 years who received the Ad26.COV2.S COVID-19 vaccine or a placebo.

V and J are TRBV15 and TRBJ2-1; tentatively, D is TRBD1 or TRBD2 (5 bases each). The ends were cut back, 0 bases at V and 4 bases at J, with 13 bases in the middle. The CDR3 contains 16 residues. CDR1 LNHNV and CDR2 YYDKDF come from the germline V gene (reference sequence). The CDR3, as DNA: TGTGCCACCAGCAGAGAGTCCGGGACGGCGTACAATGAGCAGTTCTTC. This translates into CATSRESGTAYNEQFF. Full variable domain (outside the CDR3, taken from reference TRBV15 and TRBJ2-1): DAMVIQNPRYQVTQFGKPVTLSCSQTLNHNVMYWYQQKSSQAPKLLFHYYDKDFNNEADTPDNFQSRRPNTSFCFLDIRSPGLGDTAMYLCATSRESGTAYNEQFFGPGTRLTVL.

The table lists this clone with a count of one. V and J are TRBV9 and TRBJ2-1; TRBD1 is a possible D gene (5 bases). The V gene's germline CDR1 is SGDLS and CDR2 YYNGEE. This CDR3 is 17 amino acids long. The ends were cut back, 3 bases at V and 0 bases at J, with 16 bases in the middle. In nucleotides, the CDR3 is TGTGCCAGCAGCGCCCGACAGATTTACAGCTCCTACAATGAGCAGTTCTTC. Translated, it gives CASSARQIYSSYNEQFF.

The chain combines TRBV6-5 with TRBJ2-1; D ambiguous. V was trimmed by 10 bases and J by 0 bases, leaving 13 bases between them. This CDR3 is 14 amino acids long. Germline lookup yields CDR1 MNHEY and CDR2 SVGAGI. The CDR3 sequence is CAIITESSYNEQFF. DNA for the CDR3: TGTGCCATTATAACGGAGAGCTCCTACAATGAGCAGTTCTTC.

The chain recombines TRBV30 with TRBJ2-4; 7 bases are a match to TRBD2. Germline V gives CDR1 GTSNPN, CDR2 SVGIG (reference sequence). The junction had 6 bases not matched to a gene; V was cut back by 1 base and J by 3 bases. The length of the CDR3 is 15 residues. The CDR3 sequence is CAWSGGGSHKNIQYF. CDR3 DNA: TGTGCCTGGAGTGGGGGCGGGAGCCACAAAAACATTCAGTACTTC.

The chain carries TRBV19 and TRBJ2-5; tentative D call: TRBD1 (6 bases). Germline loops: CDR1 LNHDA, CDR2 SQIVND (reference sequence). The length of the CDR3 is 14 residues. Trimming pared 5 bases from V and 5 bases from J, leaving 15 bases between. CDR3 sequence: CASSVTGTRETQYF. The CDR3 DNA is TGTGCCAGTAGTGTTACCGGGACAAGGGAGACCCAGTACTTC. The full variable domain, completed using reference TRBV19 and TRBJ2-5, is DGGITQSPKYLFRKEGQNVTLSCEQNLNHDAMYWYRQDPGQGLRLIYYSQIVNDFQKGDIAEGYSVSREKKESFPLTVTSAQKNPTAFYLCASSVTGTRETQYFGPGTRLLVL.

J is TRBJ1-1 and V is TRBV12-5; 7 bases are a match to TRBD1. This CDR3 spans 18 amino acids. V lost 3 bases to trimming and J lost 0 bases; unmatched junction nucleotides: 13. CDR1 and CDR2 (germline): LGHNT, FRNRAP. The CDR3 region has the DNA TGTGCTAGTGGTTTTCTAATCTTGGGACAGCATATGAACACTGAAGCTTTCTTT. Amino acid sequence: CASGFLILGQHMNTEAFF.

The J gene is TRBJ1-2, the V gene TRBV14; D remains unclear. CDR3 length equals 13 residues. With 1 base removed from V and 5 bases from J, the gap between germline ends came to 8 bases. Germline V CDR1 and CDR2: SGHDN, FVKESK. CDR3 DNA sequence: TGTGCCAGCAGCCAAGCCGACGGTTATGGCTACACCTTC. The encoded protein is CASSQADGYGYTF.

The V call is TRBV19, the J call TRBJ2-1; 7 bases map to TRBD2. The CDR3 covers 15 residues. Germline values: CDR1 LNHDA, CDR2 SQIVND (reference sequence). Unmatched junction bases numbered 17, after V lost 8 bases and J lost 10 bases. The CDR3 DNA reads TGTGCCAGTGTCAATCTTCAGGTCTTCGGGGGGGAGCAGTTCTTC. Translated: CASVNLQVFGGEQFF.

This sequence joins TRBV25-1 and TRBJ1-2; the D gene is possibly TRBD1 (5 bases). Trimming took off 4 bases at V and 0 bases at J, with 15 bases between the two ends. CDR1 MGHDK and CDR2 SYGVNS come from the germline V gene. This CDR3 comprises 16 residues. The CDR3 reads CASSGGRQRSNYGYTF. The DNA for the CDR3 is TGTGCCAGCAGTGGGGGTAGACAGAGATCTAACTATGGCTACACCTTC.

The rearrangement joins TRBV6-2 or TRBV6-3 to TRBJ1-5; TRBD1 agrees at 8 bases. The germline V gene encodes CDR1 MNHEY and CDR2 SVGEGT. V was clipped by 2 bases and J by 6 bases; unmatched bases: 15. The CDR3 loop spans 18 amino acids. CDR3 DNA: TGTGCCAGCAGTTACGATGGTGGTTTCAGGGGGCGCAGTCAGCCCCAGCATTTT. Protein sequence: CASSYDGGFRGRSQPQHF.

The gene calls are TRBV10-1 and TRBJ1-6; 8 bases line up with TRBD1. V trimming: 6 bases; J trimming: 10 bases; junction bases outside the gene matches: 11. From germline, CDR1 is WNHNN and CDR2 SYGVQD (reference sequence). The CDR3 sequence is 15 residues long. The CDR3 reads CASREDRERGSPLHF. The CDR3 nucleotides read TGCGCCAGCAGAGAGGACAGGGAAAGGGGATCACCCCTCCACTTT.

The chain is built from TRBV5-1 and TRBJ2-2, with a possible D match to TRBD2 (6 bases). Trimming took 4 bases from V and 5 from J, leaving 15 bases between them. Germline-derived CDR1 and CDR2 are SGHRS and YFSETQ. This CDR3 comprises 15 residues. The CDR3 loop reads CASSLRLGRTGELFF. In DNA, the CDR3 is TGCGCCAGCAGCCTCCGACTAGGTCGGACCGGGGAGCTGTTTTTT.

The chain joins TRBV19 to TRBJ1-4; TRBD1 matches at 11 bases. Germline-derived CDR1 and CDR2 are LNHDA and SQIVND (reference sequence). The CDR3 is 16 amino acids. V was pared by 4 bases and J by 8 bases, with 9 bases of the junction left unmatched. This CDR3 reads CASSTWTGGAGEKLFF. The CDR3 DNA sequence: TGTGCCAGTAGTACTTGGACAGGGGGCGCAGGGGAAAAACTGTTTTTT. The full variable domain, in which reference TRBV19 and TRBJ1-4 provide the parts outside the CDR3, is DGGITQSPKYLFRKEGQNVTLSCEQNLNHDAMYWYRQDPGQGLRLIYYSQIVNDFQKGDIAEGYSVSREKKESFPLTVTSAQKNPTAFYLCASSTWTGGAGEKLFFGSGTQLSVL.

The genes are TRBV9 and TRBJ1-6; D uncertain. The CDR3 runs to 14 residues. V shed 0 bases and J shed 8 bases, with 9 bases lying between them. CDR1 and CDR2 from the germline V gene are SGDLS and YYNGEE. CDR3 in DNA: TGTGCCAGCAGCGTAGGTGAGGTAGATTCACCCCTCCACTTT. Its protein product is CASSVGEVDSPLHF.

The genes are TRBV10-2 and TRBJ1-2, with D possibly being TRBD1 (6 bases). Trimming took off 4 bases at V and 6 bases at J, with 9 bases between the two ends. Per the germline V gene, CDR1 is WSHSY and CDR2 is SAAADI. This CDR3 contains 12 residues. CDR3 sequence reads: CASSGRGDGYTF. The CDR3 nucleotides are TGCGCCAGCAGTGGGAGGGGGGATGGCTACACCTTC.

This chain links TRBV28 with TRBJ1-2, with D possibly being TRBD1 (6 bases). The CDR3 runs 17 residues. Germline CDR1 and CDR2: MDHEN and SYDVKM. V was clipped by 5 bases and J by 4 bases, with 23 bases between them. The CDR3 is CASSLPSVGAIPYGYTF. The CDR3 DNA reads TGTGCCAGCAGTCTACCGTCGGTGGGGGCAATACCCTATGGCTACACCTTC.

The chain recombines TRBV5-1 with TRBJ2-5; 12 bases are a match to TRBD2. Germline-derived CDR1 and CDR2 are SGHRS and YFSETQ. The CDR3 contains 16 residues. The V segment lost 3 bases and the J segment 3 bases; nucleotides outside the gene matches: 6. CDR3 in amino acids: CASSSATSGGEETQYF. In nucleotides, the CDR3 is TGCGCCAGCAGCTCCGCGACTAGCGGGGGTGAAGAGACCCAGTACTTC.

The chain combines TRBV5-6 with TRBJ1-5; no clear D. The V end lost 0 bases, the J end lost 10 bases, and 17 bases lay between the germline ends. This CDR3 has 15 residues. Germline values: CDR1 SGHDT, CDR2 YYEEEE. The CDR3 DNA reads as TGTGCCAGCAGCTTGGGCAGCTCCGGATCATATCCCCAGCATTTT. This codes for CASSLGSSGSYPQHF.

V gene TRBV25-1 combines with J gene TRBJ1-4; D remains unclear. CDR1 and CDR2 from the germline V gene are MGHDK and SYGVNS. This CDR3 is built from 14 residues. V lost 6 bases, J lost 2 bases, and 10 bases lay in between. The CDR3 spells CASSPLGTNEKLFF. The CDR3 DNA follows: TGTGCCAGCAGCCCTCTTGGGACTAATGAAAAACTGTTTTTT.

This chain links TRBV7-2 with TRBJ1-5, with a weak D call TRBD1 (5 bases). The CDR3 contains 13 residues. Looked up from germline, CDR1 is SGHTA and CDR2 is FQGNSA. Trimming took off 3 bases at V and 4 bases at J, with 7 bases between the two ends. CDR3 DNA sequence: TGTGCCAGCAGCTTCCCAGGGAATCAGCCCCAGCATTTT. Its translation is CASSFPGNQPQHF.

This rearrangement joins TRBV3-1 (or the pseudogene TRBV3-2) to TRBJ2-7; D uncertain. CDR1 is LGHDT and CDR2 is YNNKEL in the germline V gene (reference sequence). This CDR3 contains 14 residues. Trimming cost V 2 bases and J 2 bases, with 10 bases left between them. CDR3 nucleotide sequence: TGTGCCAGCAGCCAATGGGAAAGGCCCTACGAGCAGTACTTC. Its protein product is CASSQWERPYEQYF.